This T cell receptor (beta chain) was sequenced for a study of blood T cell repertoires in COVID-19. Overall study context: Donors in the United States, Italy and Spain gave samples during acute or convalescent COVID-19. Nucleic acid was either cDNA or gDNA, and it came from T cells, B-cell-depleted T cells, or PBMCs.

Trimming took off 3 bases at V and 0 bases at J, with 10 bases between the two ends. This CDR3 comprises 15 residues. From germline, CDR1 is SGHRS and CDR2 YFSETQ. Per the original data handling: Reference gene primer amplification gave nucleated cell count estimates. Assay used: immunoSEQ multiplex PCR; TCRdb lists only in-frame clones, some missing. The V and J calls and the clone size are those of that table, but D and trimming were determined from the DNA. The sample holds 140,000 to 150,000 clones, about 80% seen once. The rearrangement links TRBV5-1 to TRBJ2-1; no definite D call. This clonotype was sampled from a man between 65 and 85 years old who had recovered from COVID-19. Source material: peripheral blood. CDR3 amino acids: CASSYGGSSYNEQFF. DNA for the CDR3: TGCGCCAGCAGCTACGGCGGTAGCTCCTACAATGAGCAGTTCTTC.